This entry features one TCR beta chain sequence. The antigen remains unidentified. Through a sample-barcoded 5' primer and a J-beta primer mix, a second PCR was run for roughly 6 to 11 cycles. A single record per CDR3 protein comes from TCRdb applying MiXCR to the 5' RACE reads. The sample shows some 1.5 million distinct CDR3 sequences, 40% to 45% of them seen only once. Collection of around 10 milliliters of peripheral blood was performed for each donor. The V gene's germline CDR1 is SGDLS and CDR2 YYNGEE. The V end lost 0 bases, the J end lost 2 bases, and 15 bases lay between the germline ends. The CDR3 extends over 17 amino acids. This sample stems from a study of blood T cells in healthy people across ages. Findings and limits, study-wide: The donors' CMV status was not determined, possibly confounding changes in expanded clonotypes. Whereas aged donors had fewer naive CD4+ cells, long-lived donors had more of them and higher diversity. Unsorted PBMCs prevented conclusive naive versus antigen-experienced comparison.

Sequenced material: blood. The V gene is TRBV9, the J gene TRBJ1-3; D gene unclear. The sequence came from a woman between 18 and 29 years old in good health. The CDR3 loop reads CASSVGWAEGTGNTIYF. CDR3 nucleotides: TGTGCCAGCAGCGTAGGGTGGGCGGAAGGGACTGGAAACACCATATATTTT.